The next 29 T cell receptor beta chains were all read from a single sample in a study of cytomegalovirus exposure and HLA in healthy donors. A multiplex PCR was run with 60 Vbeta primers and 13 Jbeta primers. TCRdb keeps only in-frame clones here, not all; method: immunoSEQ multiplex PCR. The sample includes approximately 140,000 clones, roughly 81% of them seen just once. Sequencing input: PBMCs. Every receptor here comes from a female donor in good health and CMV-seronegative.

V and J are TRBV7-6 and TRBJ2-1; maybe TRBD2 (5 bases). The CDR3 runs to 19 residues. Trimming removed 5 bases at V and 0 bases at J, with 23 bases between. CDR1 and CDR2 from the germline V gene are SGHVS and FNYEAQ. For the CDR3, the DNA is TGTGCCAGCAGCCACCGGCCTAGGACTCAACTGAGCTCCTACAATGAGCAGTTCTTC. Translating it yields CASSHRPRTQLSSYNEQFF.

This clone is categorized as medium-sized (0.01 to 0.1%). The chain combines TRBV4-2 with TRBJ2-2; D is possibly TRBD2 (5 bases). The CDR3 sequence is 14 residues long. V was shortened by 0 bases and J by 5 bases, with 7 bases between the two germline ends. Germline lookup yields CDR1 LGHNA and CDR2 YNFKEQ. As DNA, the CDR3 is TGTGCCAGCAGCCAAGAACTAGAGACCGGGGAGCTGTTTTTT. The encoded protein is CASSQELETGELFF.

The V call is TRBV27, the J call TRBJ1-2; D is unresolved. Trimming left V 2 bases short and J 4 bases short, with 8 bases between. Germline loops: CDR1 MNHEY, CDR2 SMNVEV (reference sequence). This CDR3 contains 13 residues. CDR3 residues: CASSLRGIYGYTF. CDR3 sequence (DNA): TGTGCCAGCAGTTTAAGAGGGATCTATGGCTACACCTTC.

The CDR3 region is CASSIVAGDEQYF. CDR3 bases: TGTGCCAGTAGTATTGTAGCGGGAGACGAGCAGTACTTC. This chain links TRBV19 with TRBJ2-7; 9 bases line up with TRBD2. The J segment lost 5 bases and the V segment lost 3 bases, leaving 2 bases of the junction unmatched. This CDR3 contains 13 residues. Germline V gene data show CDR1 as LNHDA and CDR2 as SQIVND (reference sequence).

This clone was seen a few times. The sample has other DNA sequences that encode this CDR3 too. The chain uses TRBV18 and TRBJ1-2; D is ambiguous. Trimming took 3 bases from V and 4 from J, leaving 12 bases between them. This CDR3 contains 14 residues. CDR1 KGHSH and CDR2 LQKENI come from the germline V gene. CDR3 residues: CASSPPTESYGYTF. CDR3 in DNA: TGTGCCAGCTCACCCCCGACTGAGAGCTATGGCTACACCTTC.

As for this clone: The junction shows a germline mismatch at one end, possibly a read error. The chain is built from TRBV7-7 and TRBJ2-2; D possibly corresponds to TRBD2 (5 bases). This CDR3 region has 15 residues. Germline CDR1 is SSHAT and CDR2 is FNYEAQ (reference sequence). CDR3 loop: CASSLEEAGSGELFF. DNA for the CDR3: TGTGCTAGCAGCTTAGAGGAGGCTGGCTCCGGGGAGCTGTTTTTT.

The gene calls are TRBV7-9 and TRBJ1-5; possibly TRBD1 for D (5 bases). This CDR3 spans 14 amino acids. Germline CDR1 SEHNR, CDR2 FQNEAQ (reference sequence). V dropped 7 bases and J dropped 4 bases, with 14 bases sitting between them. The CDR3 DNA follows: TGTGCCAGCACCCAAGCGGGGGAAAATCAGCCCCAGCATTTT. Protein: CASTQAGENQPQHF.

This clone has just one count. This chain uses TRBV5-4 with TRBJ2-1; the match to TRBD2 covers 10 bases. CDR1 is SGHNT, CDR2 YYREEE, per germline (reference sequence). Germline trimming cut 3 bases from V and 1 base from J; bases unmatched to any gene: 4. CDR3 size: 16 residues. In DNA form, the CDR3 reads TGTGCCAGCAGCTGGGGGGGACTAGCGTCCTACAATGAGCAGTTCTTC. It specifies CASSWGGLASYNEQFF.

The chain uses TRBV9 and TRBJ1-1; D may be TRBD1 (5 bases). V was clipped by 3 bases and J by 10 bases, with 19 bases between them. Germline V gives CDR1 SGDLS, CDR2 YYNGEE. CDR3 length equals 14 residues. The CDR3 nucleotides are TGTGCCAGCAGCGGAACAATAAGGGCCGGGGGAGCTTTCTTT. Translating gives CASSGTIRAGGAFF.

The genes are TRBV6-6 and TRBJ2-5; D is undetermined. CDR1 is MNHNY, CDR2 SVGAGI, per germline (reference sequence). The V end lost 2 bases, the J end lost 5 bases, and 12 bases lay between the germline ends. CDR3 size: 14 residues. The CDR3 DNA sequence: TGTGCCAGCAGTTACGGTACCCCGAGGGAGACCCAGTACTTC. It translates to CASSYGTPRETQYF.

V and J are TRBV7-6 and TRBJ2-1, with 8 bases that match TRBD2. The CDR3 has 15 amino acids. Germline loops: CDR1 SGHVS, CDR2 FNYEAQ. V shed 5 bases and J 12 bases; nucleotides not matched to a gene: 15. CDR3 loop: CASSKLAGDRGGQFF. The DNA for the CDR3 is TGTGCCAGCAGCAAGCTAGCGGGTGATCGCGGCGGGCAGTTCTTC. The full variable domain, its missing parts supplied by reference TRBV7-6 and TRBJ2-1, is GAGVSQSPRYKVTKRGQDVALRCDPISGHVSLYWYRQALGQGPEFLTYFNYEAQQDKSGLPNDRFSAERPEGSISTLTIQRTEQRDSAMYRCASSKLAGDRGGQFFGPGTRLTVL.

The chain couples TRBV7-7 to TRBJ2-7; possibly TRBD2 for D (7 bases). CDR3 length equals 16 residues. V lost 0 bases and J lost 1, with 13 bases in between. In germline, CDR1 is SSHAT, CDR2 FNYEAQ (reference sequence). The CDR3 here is CASSLAGGAVSYEQYF. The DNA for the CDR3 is TGTGCCAGCAGCTTAGCGGGGGGGGCGGTTTCCTACGAGCAGTACTTC.

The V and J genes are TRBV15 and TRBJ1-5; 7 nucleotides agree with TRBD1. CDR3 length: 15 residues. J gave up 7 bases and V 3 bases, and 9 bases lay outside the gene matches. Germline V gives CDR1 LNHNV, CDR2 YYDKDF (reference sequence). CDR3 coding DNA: TGTGCCACCAGCAGTACGAGGGGGCAGGGACAGCCCCAGCATTTT. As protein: CATSSTRGQGQPQHF.

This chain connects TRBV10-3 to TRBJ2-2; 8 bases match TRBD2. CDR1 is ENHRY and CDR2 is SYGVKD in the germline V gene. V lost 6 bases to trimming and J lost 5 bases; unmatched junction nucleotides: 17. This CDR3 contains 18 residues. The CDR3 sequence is CAISETLAGYVGTGELFF. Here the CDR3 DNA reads TGTGCCATCAGCGAGACGTTAGCGGGATACGTGGGAACCGGGGAGCTGTTTTTT.

The CDR3 protein is CASSLYPGDYGYTF. The CDR3 nucleotides read TGTGCCAGCAGTTTATATCCAGGGGACTATGGCTACACCTTC. The J gene is TRBJ1-2, the V gene TRBV27; D is perhaps TRBD1 (6 bases). Germline-derived CDR1 and CDR2 are MNHEY and SMNVEV (reference sequence). Trimming stripped 1 base from V and 3 bases from J, with 9 bases between. The CDR3 consists of 14 residues.

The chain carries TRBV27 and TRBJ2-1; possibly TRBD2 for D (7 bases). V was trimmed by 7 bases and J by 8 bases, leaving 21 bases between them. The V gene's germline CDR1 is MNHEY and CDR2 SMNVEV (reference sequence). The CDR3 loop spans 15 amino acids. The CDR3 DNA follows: TGTGCCAGCACTTTTGTAGGGGGGGCCCGGGATGAGCAGTTCTTC. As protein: CASTFVGGARDEQFF.

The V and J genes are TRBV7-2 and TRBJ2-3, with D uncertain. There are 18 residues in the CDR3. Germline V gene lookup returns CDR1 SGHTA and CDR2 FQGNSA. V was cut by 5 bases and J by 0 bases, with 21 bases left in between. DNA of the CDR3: TGTGCCAGCAGCGCGTCCCCTGAGGCGTCGGTCAGCACAGATACGCAGTATTTT. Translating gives CASSASPEASVSTDTQYF.

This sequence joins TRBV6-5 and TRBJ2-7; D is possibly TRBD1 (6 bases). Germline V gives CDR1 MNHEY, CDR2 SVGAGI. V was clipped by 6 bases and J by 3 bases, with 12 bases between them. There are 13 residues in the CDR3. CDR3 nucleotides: TGTGCCAGCAGCCAGGGGAGCGGCTACGAGCAGTACTTC. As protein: CASSQGSGYEQYF.

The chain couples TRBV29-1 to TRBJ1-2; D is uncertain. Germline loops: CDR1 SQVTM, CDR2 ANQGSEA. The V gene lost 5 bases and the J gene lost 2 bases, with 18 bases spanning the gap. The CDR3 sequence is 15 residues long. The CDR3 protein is CSVPLQDLRNYGYTF. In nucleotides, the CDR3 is TGCAGCGTTCCTTTGCAGGATTTAAGAAACTATGGCTACACCTTC.

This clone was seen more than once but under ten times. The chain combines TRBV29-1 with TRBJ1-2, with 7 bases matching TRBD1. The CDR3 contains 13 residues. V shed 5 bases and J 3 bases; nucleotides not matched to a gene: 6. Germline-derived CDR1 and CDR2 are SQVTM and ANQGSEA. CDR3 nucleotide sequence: TGCAGCGTTAGGGGACAGACAGACTATGGCTACACCTTC. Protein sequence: CSVRGQTDYGYTF.

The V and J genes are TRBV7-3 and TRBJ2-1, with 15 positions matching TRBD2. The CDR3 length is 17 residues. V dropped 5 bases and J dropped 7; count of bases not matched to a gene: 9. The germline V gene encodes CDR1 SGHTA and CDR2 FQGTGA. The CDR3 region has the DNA TGTGCCAGCAGCCCTCGGACTAGCGGGGGGGCCTGGAATGAGCAGTTCTTC. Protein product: CASSPRTSGGAWNEQFF.

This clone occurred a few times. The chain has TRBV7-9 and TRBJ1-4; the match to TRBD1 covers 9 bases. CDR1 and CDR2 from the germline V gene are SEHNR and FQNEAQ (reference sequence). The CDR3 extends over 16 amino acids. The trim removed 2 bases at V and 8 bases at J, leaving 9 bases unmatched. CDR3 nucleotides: TGTGCCAGCAGCTTATTCTGGACAGGGGATTTGGAAAAACTGTTTTTT. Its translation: CASSLFWTGDLEKLFF.

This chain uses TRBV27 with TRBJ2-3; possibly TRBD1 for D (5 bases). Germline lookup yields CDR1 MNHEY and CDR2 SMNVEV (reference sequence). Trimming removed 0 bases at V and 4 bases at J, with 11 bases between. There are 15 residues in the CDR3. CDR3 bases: TGTGCCAGCAGTTTATCTTGGGGCCCCGCAGATACGCAGTATTTT. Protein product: CASSLSWGPADTQYF.

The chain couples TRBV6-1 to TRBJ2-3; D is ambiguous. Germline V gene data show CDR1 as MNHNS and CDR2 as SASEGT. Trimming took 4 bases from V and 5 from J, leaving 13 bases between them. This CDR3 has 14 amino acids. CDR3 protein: CASSVTPRGDTQYF. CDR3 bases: TGTGCCAGCAGTGTAACTCCTCGCGGAGATACGCAGTATTTT.

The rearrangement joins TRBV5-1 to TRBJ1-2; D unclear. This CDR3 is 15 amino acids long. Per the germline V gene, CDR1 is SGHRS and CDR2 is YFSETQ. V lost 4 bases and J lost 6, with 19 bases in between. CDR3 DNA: TGCGCCAGCAGCGTACCGGGGTATGGGATCGATGGCTACACCTTC. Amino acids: CASSVPGYGIDGYTF.

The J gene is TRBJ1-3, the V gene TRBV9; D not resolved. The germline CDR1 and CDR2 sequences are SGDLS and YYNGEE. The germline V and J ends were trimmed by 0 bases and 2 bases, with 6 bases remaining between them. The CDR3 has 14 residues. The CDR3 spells CASSVDSAGNTIYF. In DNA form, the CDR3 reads TGTGCCAGCAGCGTAGACTCGGCTGGAAACACCATATATTTT.

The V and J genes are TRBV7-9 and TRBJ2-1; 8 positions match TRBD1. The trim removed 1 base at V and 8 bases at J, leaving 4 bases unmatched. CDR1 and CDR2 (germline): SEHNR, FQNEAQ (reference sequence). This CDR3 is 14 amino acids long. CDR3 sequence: CASSLGQGLDEQFF. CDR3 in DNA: TGTGCCAGCAGCTTAGGACAGGGGCTGGATGAGCAGTTCTTC.

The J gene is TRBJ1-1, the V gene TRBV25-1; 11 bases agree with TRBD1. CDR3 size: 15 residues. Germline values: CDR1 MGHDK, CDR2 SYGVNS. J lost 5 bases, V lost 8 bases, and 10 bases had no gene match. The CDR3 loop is CASQHGTGGGTEAFF. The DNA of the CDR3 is TGTGCCAGCCAACACGGGACAGGGGGAGGTACTGAAGCTTTCTTT.

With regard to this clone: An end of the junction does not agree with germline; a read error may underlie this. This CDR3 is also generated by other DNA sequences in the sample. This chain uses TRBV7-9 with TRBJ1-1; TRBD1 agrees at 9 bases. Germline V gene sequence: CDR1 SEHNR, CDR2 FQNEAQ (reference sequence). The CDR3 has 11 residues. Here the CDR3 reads CASSWDREAFF. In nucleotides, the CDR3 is TGTGCCAGCAGCTGGGACAGGGAAGCATTCTTT.